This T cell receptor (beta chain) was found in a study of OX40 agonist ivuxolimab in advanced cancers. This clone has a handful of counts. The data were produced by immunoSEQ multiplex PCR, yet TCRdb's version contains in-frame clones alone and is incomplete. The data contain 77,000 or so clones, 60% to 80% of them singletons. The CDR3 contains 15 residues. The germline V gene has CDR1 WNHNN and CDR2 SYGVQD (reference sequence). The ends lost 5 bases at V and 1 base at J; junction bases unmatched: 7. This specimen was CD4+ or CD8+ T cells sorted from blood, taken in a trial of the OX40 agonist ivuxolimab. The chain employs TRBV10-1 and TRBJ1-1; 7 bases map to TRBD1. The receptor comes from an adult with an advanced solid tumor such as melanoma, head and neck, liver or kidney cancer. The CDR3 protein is CASSRQGTRNTEAFF. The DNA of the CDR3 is TGCGCCAGCAGTCGACAGGGTACACGGAACACTGAAGCTTTCTTT.